This entry concerns a single T cell receptor (beta chain). Antigen: not known. Every patient had mismatch repair deficiency by PCR or immunohistochemistry. TCR sequencing covered a few patients who responded to pembrolizumab. Germline values: CDR1 SGHTA, CDR2 FQGTGA. V was trimmed by 2 bases and J by 5 bases, leaving 7 bases between them. The CDR3 contains 13 residues. The sample belongs to a study of PD-1 blockade in mismatch repair-deficient tumors. Study-level information: Patients had approximately 13 mismatch repair-deficient cancer types, all previously treated and progressing. Study-level findings and limits: Tumor-resident clones, often absent from pretreatment blood, expanded after pembrolizumab and then contracted.

Some clones are missing from TCRdb's copy, which holds only in-frame ones; the method was immunoSEQ multiplex PCR. The table has over 75,000 clones, more than 65% seen once. This sequence joins TRBV7-3 and TRBJ2-1; D not certain. The TCR originated in an adult with mismatch repair-deficient cancer. The specimen comprised peripheral blood, sampled 12 weeks after starting pembrolizumab. The CDR3 is CASSLGTNNEQFF. CDR3 nucleotides: TGTGCCAGCAGCTTAGGAACGAACAATGAGCAGTTCTTC. Variable domain in full (rest from reference TRBV7-3 and TRBJ2-1): GAGVSQTPSNKVTEKGKYVELRCDPISGHTALYWYRQSLGQGPEFLIYFQGTGAADDSGLPNDRFFAVRPEGSVSTLKIQRTERGDSAVYLCASSLGTNNEQFFGPGTRLTVL.